The TCR beta chain described here comes from a study of T-cell memory formation after mild COVID-19. From the 5' RACE reads, TCRdb called clonotypes with MiXCR, one entry per CDR3 protein. The sample lists around 99,000 distinct CDR3 sequences; 13% to 15% were seen once. This TCR was recovered from a man aged 18 to 29 who had mild COVID-19 (a few samples of this study predate the infection). Cell type and time point are not known. Material for sequencing was PBMCs or a T cell subset sorted from them (not recorded which).

The CDR3 spells CASSSKGTVYNSPLHF. For the CDR3, the DNA is TGTGCCAGCAGTTCCAAAGGGACTGTTTATAATTCACCCCTCCACTTT. The chain employs TRBV27 and TRBJ1-6; a weak D match, TRBD1 (5 bases). The germline V gene encodes CDR1 MNHEY and CDR2 SMNVEV (reference sequence). This CDR3 comprises 16 residues. V was trimmed by 4 bases and J by 4 bases, leaving 14 bases between them.